These 28 T cell receptor beta chains originate from one sample sequenced in a study of blood T cell repertoires in COVID-19. Measured with immunoSEQ multiplex PCR; TCRdb has only the in-frame clones, and not every one. The data show under 150,000 clones, with around 83% seen just once and about 4.3% held by the top ten. Material: peripheral blood. All receptors derive from a human donor in a cohort sampled during active COVID-19.

Here the CDR3 DNA reads TGTGCCAGCAGTTTCCCGGGGGATGAAAAACTGTTTTTT. This codes for CASSFPGDEKLFF. The chain uses TRBV28 and TRBJ1-4, with a possible D match to TRBD1 (5 bases). Germline V gene lookup returns CDR1 MDHEN and CDR2 SYDVKM. Between the trimmed V and J ends, which lost 3 bases and 6 bases, there was a span of 8 bases. The length of the CDR3 is 13 residues.

The chain carries TRBV12-3 or TRBV12-4 and TRBJ1-2, with D hard to call. The CDR3 sequence is 11 residues long. V was cut by 7 bases and J by 13 bases, with 16 bases left in between. The CDR3 coding sequence is TGTGCCAGCAATTTTGACCATTCGGGCACCTTC. Translating gives CASNFDHSGTF.

V and J are TRBV19 and TRBJ2-2; 11 nucleotides agree with TRBD2. V was pared by 7 bases and J by 5 bases, with 6 bases of the junction left unmatched. The CDR3 covers 15 residues. Germline V CDR1 and CDR2: LNHDA, SQIVND (reference sequence). The CDR3 DNA reads TGTGCCAGTACAGTAGCGGGAGGGCCGACCGGGGAGCTGTTTTTT. This encodes CASTVAGGPTGELFF. Full variable domain (rest looked up from reference TRBV19 and TRBJ2-2): DGGITQSPKYLFRKEGQNVTLSCEQNLNHDAMYWYRQDPGQGLRLIYYSQIVNDFQKGDIAEGYSVSREKKESFPLTVTSAQKNPTAFYLCASTVAGGPTGELFFGEGSRLTVL.

This sequence joins TRBV28 and TRBJ1-1; 8 nucleotides agree with TRBD1. Trimming removed 6 bases from V and 2 bases from J; junction bases left unmatched: 5. There are 14 residues in the CDR3. Germline CDR1 and CDR2: MDHEN and SYDVKM. Here the CDR3 reads CASRPTGGNTEAFF. CDR3 coding DNA: TGTGCCAGCAGGCCTACAGGGGGAAACACTGAAGCTTTCTTT.

This clone was seen only a few times. This chain links TRBV15 with TRBJ2-7, with unresolved D. The CDR3 has 15 amino acids. Germline V gene lookup returns CDR1 LNHNV and CDR2 YYDKDF (reference sequence). V was cut by 0 bases and J by 6 bases, with 15 bases left in between. The CDR3 region has the DNA TGTGCCACCAGCAGAGATTTAATCGCGTCGGGCGAGCAGTACTTC. It codes for CATSRDLIASGEQYF.

V gene TRBV9 combines with J gene TRBJ2-2, with 16 bases fitting TRBD2. Germline CDR1 reads SGDLS; CDR2 reads YYNGEE. The trim removed 4 bases at V and 3 bases at J, leaving 6 bases unmatched. The CDR3 length is 18 residues. DNA of the CDR3: TGTGCCAGCAGCCAGGGACTAGCGGGGGGGCAGCACACCGGGGAGCTGTTTTTT. Encoded protein: CASSQGLAGGQHTGELFF.

The rearrangement links TRBV9 to TRBJ2-2, with D maybe TRBD1 (5 bases). CDR1 and CDR2 (germline): SGDLS, YYNGEE. The CDR3 covers 16 residues. Trimming took off 0 bases at V and 4 bases at J, with 13 bases between the two ends. The CDR3 here is CASSVEGASTTGELFF. The DNA for the CDR3 is TGTGCCAGCAGCGTAGAAGGGGCGTCCACCACCGGGGAGCTGTTTTTT.

The chain joins TRBV9 to TRBJ2-3; 8 bases map to TRBD2. Germline CDR1 is SGDLS and CDR2 is YYNGEE. V was pared by 0 bases and J by 1 base, with 7 bases of the junction left unmatched. The CDR3 consists of 17 residues. CDR3 nucleotides: TGTGCCAGCAGCGTAGAATCCCGGGGGGGAGGCACAGATACGCAGTATTTT. Translation: CASSVESRGGGTDTQYF.

The V gene is TRBV5-1, the J gene TRBJ2-7; the match to TRBD2 covers 11 bases. Trimming took 4 bases from V and 5 from J; bases not matched to a gene: 8. The length of the CDR3 is 15 residues. Germline values: CDR1 SGHRS, CDR2 YFSETQ. CDR3 in DNA: TGCGCCAGCAGCCTTGGGACTAGCGGACAACACGAGCAGTACGTC. Translated, it gives CASSLGTSGQHEQYV.

The chain is built from TRBV7-2 and TRBJ2-2; 11 nucleotides line up with TRBD1. CDR3 length equals 15 residues. The junction had 8 bases not matched to a gene; V was cut back by 7 bases and J by 7 bases. The V gene's germline CDR1 is SGHTA and CDR2 FQGNSA. Here the CDR3 DNA reads TGTGCCAGCACCTGGGACAGGGGGAGAAACGGGGAGCTGTTTTTT. Translating it yields CASTWDRGRNGELFF.

This clone was counted only a few times. V usage is TRBV7-8 and J usage is TRBJ1-6; D call uncertain. Between the trimmed V and J ends, which lost 2 bases and 7 bases, there was a span of 12 bases. The germline CDR1 and CDR2 sequences are SGHVS and FQNEAQ. This CDR3 has 15 amino acids. The DNA for the CDR3 is TGTGCCAGCAGCTTATACTTAGGGAGGAATTCACCCCTCCACTTT. Protein product: CASSLYLGRNSPLHF.

The V call is TRBV5-6, the J call TRBJ1-1; D gene unclear. Germline loops: CDR1 SGHDT, CDR2 YYEEEE. There are 14 residues in the CDR3. V lost 4 bases to trimming and J lost 3 bases, with 13 bases between them. CDR3 in amino acids: CASSGAQDDTEAFF. CDR3 DNA: TGTGCCAGCAGCGGTGCCCAGGATGACACTGAAGCTTTCTTT.

V usage is TRBV6-2 or TRBV6-3 and J usage is TRBJ2-6; D is unresolved. This CDR3 region has 15 residues. The germline V gene has CDR1 MNHEY and CDR2 SVGEGT. V shed 0 bases and J shed 1 base, with 4 bases lying between them. CDR3 protein: CASSYSQSGANVLTF. For the CDR3, the DNA is TGTGCCAGCAGTTACTCTCAGTCTGGGGCCAACGTCCTGACTTTC.

This sequence joins TRBV4-1 and TRBJ2-3; possibly TRBD2 for D (7 bases). The V end was cut by 8 bases, the J end by 5 bases, with 17 bases between. The germline V gene encodes CDR1 MGHRA and CDR2 YSYEKL. The CDR3 covers 14 residues. The CDR3 DNA reads as TGCGCCAGCTCTCGGGGGGCCAATTTAGATACGCAGTATTTT. As protein: CASSRGANLDTQYF.

The chain recombines TRBV5-1 with TRBJ2-3; 9 bases map to TRBD1. CDR3 length: 14 amino acids. The junction had 2 bases not matched to a gene; V was cut back by 3 bases and J by 3 bases. Germline V gene data show CDR1 as SGHRS and CDR2 as YFSETQ. The CDR3 here is CASSSTGGTDTQYF. The CDR3 coding sequence is TGCGCCAGCAGCTCGACAGGGGGGACAGATACGCAGTATTTT. The variable domain in full, with the rest retrieved from reference TRBV5-1 and TRBJ2-3, is KAGVTQTPRYLIKTRGQQVTLSCSPISGHRSVSWYQQTPGQGLQFLFEYFSETQRNKGNFPGRFSGRQFSNSRSEMNVSTLELGDSALYLCASSSTGGTDTQYFGPGTRLTVL.

The chain carries TRBV11-3 and TRBJ1-1; weak D call: TRBD1 (5 bases). The CDR3 spans 16 residues. Germline V lookup: CDR1 SGHNT, CDR2 YENEEA. V was pared by 5 bases and J by 1 base, with 17 bases between. CDR3 amino acids: CASSLGGVRANTEAFF. The CDR3 coding sequence is TGTGCCAGCAGCCTCGGGGGGGTACGGGCGAACACTGAAGCTTTCTTT.

The chain couples TRBV7-2 to TRBJ2-5; 11 positions agree with TRBD2. CDR3 size: 16 residues. Trimming removed 2 bases from V and 2 bases from J; junction bases left unmatched: 4. Germline V gene lookup returns CDR1 SGHTA and CDR2 FQGNSA. CDR3 in amino acids: CASSLIGLAGQETQYF. The CDR3 DNA sequence: TGTGCCAGCAGCTTAATCGGACTAGCGGGTCAAGAGACCCAGTACTTC.

The chain has TRBV28 and TRBJ1-5; D not certain. V shed 6 bases and J shed 0 bases, with 15 bases lying between them. This CDR3 region has 16 residues. Germline V gene lookup returns CDR1 MDHEN and CDR2 SYDVKM. CDR3 region: CASSPPRIISNQPQHF. The CDR3 nucleotides read TGTGCCAGCAGCCCTCCCAGGATTATTAGCAATCAGCCCCAGCATTTT.

This chain connects TRBV5-6 to TRBJ1-4, with a weak D call TRBD1 (6 bases). Germline V gene lookup returns CDR1 SGHDT and CDR2 YYEEEE. V was trimmed by 0 bases and J by 8 bases, leaving 8 bases between them. The CDR3 sequence is 13 residues long. The CDR3 loop is CASSLDRVEKLFF. Here the CDR3 DNA reads TGTGCCAGCAGCTTGGACAGGGTCGAAAAACTGTTTTTT.

The V and J genes are TRBV2 and TRBJ1-5; D perhaps matches TRBD1 (5 bases). The CDR3 is 14 amino acids. From germline, CDR1 is SNHLY and CDR2 FYNNEI. V lost 3 bases, J lost 0 bases, and 6 bases lay in between. CDR3 nucleotide sequence: TGTGCCAGCAGTGAGACAGATAGCAATCAGCCCCAGCATTTT. Its translation is CASSETDSNQPQHF.

This CDR3 reads CASSFGGEETQYF. CDR3 nucleotide sequence: TGTGCCAGCAGCTTCGGAGGGGAAGAGACCCAGTACTTC. The J gene is TRBJ2-5, the V gene TRBV7-2; D is possibly TRBD2 (6 bases). The germline gives CDR1 SGHTA, CDR2 FQGNSA. V lost 3 bases and J lost 3, with 8 bases in between. The length of the CDR3 is 13 residues.

This clone was observed a single time. The J gene is TRBJ1-5, the V gene TRBV2, with D possibly matching TRBD1 (6 bases). CDR1 SNHLY and CDR2 FYNNEI come from the germline V gene. CDR3 length equals 15 residues. The V end was cut by 6 bases, the J end by 0 bases, with 12 bases between. The CDR3, as DNA: TGTGCCAGCAGCGACAGGTGGCTTAGCAATCAGCCCCAGCATTTT. Amino acid sequence: CASSDRWLSNQPQHF.

The V and J genes are TRBV30 and TRBJ2-7, with 7 positions matching TRBD2. CDR1 and CDR2 (germline): GTSNPN, SVGIG (reference sequence). This CDR3 is built from 12 residues. Unmatched junction bases numbered 0, after V lost 0 bases and J lost 4 bases. The CDR3 coding sequence is TGTGCCTGGAGTGTTAGCGGGTACGAGCAGTACGTC. Its protein product is CAWSVSGYEQYV.

This clone has only one observation. The rearrangement uses TRBV2 and TRBJ1-2; 8 nucleotides agree with TRBD1. The germline V gene encodes CDR1 SNHLY and CDR2 FYNNEI. J gave up 0 bases and V 8 bases, and 5 bases lay outside the gene matches. The CDR3 runs to 14 residues. CDR3 DNA: TGTGCCAGCGGGAAGGACAGGGCTAACTATGGCTACACCTTC. This codes for CASGKDRANYGYTF.

The rearrangement joins TRBV6-5 to TRBJ1-5, with a tentative D call TRBD1 (6 bases). The CDR3 contains 16 residues. Germline-derived CDR1 and CDR2 are MNHEY and SVGAGI. The V and J ends lost 4 bases and 3 bases respectively, with 16 bases between them. The CDR3 bases are TGTGCCAGCAGTTCAGTCTCAGGGGTCGCCAATCAGCCCCAGCATTTT. Translating it yields CASSSVSGVANQPQHF.

This chain uses TRBV9 with TRBJ2-2, with D perhaps matching TRBD2 (5 bases). CDR1 and CDR2 from the germline V gene are SGDLS and YYNGEE. This CDR3 contains 14 residues. Between the trimmed V and J ends, which lost 0 bases and 3 bases, there was a span of 6 bases. The chain's CDR3 is CASSVAADTGELFF. The CDR3 nucleotides are TGTGCCAGCAGCGTAGCAGCGGACACCGGGGAGCTGTTTTTT.

The V gene is TRBV30, the J gene TRBJ1-2, with a weak D call TRBD1 (5 bases). Per germline, CDR1 GTSNPN and CDR2 SVGIG (reference sequence). This CDR3 has 12 amino acids. V lost 1 base and J 7 bases, leaving 10 bases between the germline ends. The CDR3 is CAWSAGLLGYTF. CDR3 in DNA: TGTGCCTGGAGTGCAGGGCTCCTTGGCTACACCTTC.

The gene calls are TRBV2 and TRBJ2-4; 7 bases map to TRBD1. J lost 0 bases, V lost 7 bases, and 12 bases had no gene match. The CDR3 has 17 amino acids. The germline gives CDR1 SNHLY, CDR2 FYNNEI. The CDR3 loop reads CASIRLPGQLAKNIQYF. For the CDR3, the DNA is TGTGCCAGCATTAGGTTACCGGGACAGCTAGCCAAAAACATTCAGTACTTC.